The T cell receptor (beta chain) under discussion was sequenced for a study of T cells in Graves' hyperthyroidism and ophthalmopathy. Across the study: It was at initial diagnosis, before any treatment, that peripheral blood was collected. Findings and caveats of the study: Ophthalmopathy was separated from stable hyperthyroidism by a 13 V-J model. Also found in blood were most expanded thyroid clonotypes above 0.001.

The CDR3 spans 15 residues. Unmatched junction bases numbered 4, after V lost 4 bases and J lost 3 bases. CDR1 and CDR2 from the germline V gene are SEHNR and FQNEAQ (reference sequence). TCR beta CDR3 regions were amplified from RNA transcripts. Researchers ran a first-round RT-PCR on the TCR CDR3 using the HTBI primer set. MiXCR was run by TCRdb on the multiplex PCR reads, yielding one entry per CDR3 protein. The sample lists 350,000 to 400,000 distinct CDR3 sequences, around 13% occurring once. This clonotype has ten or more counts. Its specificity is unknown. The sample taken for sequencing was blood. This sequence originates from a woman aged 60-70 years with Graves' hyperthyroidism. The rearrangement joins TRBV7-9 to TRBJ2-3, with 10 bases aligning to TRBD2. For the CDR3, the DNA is TGTGCCAGCAGCTGGACTAGCGGTTTAACAGATACGCAGTATTTT. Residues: CASSWTSGLTDTQYF. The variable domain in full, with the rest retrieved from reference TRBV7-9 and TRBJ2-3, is DTGVSQNPRHKITKRGQNVTFRCDPISEHNRLYWYRQTLGQGPEFLTYFQNEAQLEKSRLLSDRFSAERPKGSFSTLEIQRTEQGDSAMYLCASSWTSGLTDTQYFGPGTRLTVL.